Described below is a single T cell receptor beta chain sequence and its context. Its target is unknown. The CDR3 consists of 16 residues. Germline CDR1 reads MDHEN; CDR2 reads SYDVKM. Unmatched junction bases numbered 11, after V lost 3 bases and J lost 11 bases. The sample originates from a study of T cell responses to AZD1222 COVID-19 vaccine. Regarding the study as a whole: Across spike, vaccine-associated CD4 TCRs were found, dominant at 160-218 and 743-854.

The repertoire was sequenced with immunoSEQ multiplex PCR; TCRdb's copy has only in-frame clones and lacks some. The sample has 75,000 to 80,000 clones, more than 60% seen once. V and J are TRBV28 and TRBJ1-6, with 9 positions matching TRBD1. The sample here was peripheral blood, taken 28 days after the second dose of the MenACWY control vaccine. The TCR originated in an adult who received the MenACWY meningococcal vaccine as a control. CDR3 amino acids: CASSLGGQGTLPPLHF. CDR3 nucleotide sequence: TGTGCCAGCAGTTTGGGAGGACAGGGGACCCTCCCACCCCTCCACTTT.